These 26 T cell receptor beta chains were sequenced from one sample in a study of a mutant IDH1 vaccine in newly diagnosed glioma. These receptors are not linked to any known antigen. Sequencing was performed with immunoSEQ multiplex PCR; in TCRdb, only in-frame clones are kept and a portion is missing. The sample includes roughly 110,000 clones, 90% seen only once; the top ten take 0.5% to 0.65%. Time point here: week 11, during vaccination. In the vaccine, a single dose held 300 ug of the mutant IDH1 20-mer peptide, along with topical imiquimod. This specimen was PBMCs, taken from a glioma patient whose treatment included an IDH1 peptide vaccine. The receptors come from a woman in her forties or fifties with glioma.

The V call is TRBV19, the J call TRBJ2-6; TRBD1 aligns across 9 bases. J lost 1 base, V lost 4 bases, and 11 bases had no gene match. This CDR3 has 19 residues. Germline V gene data show CDR1 as LNHDA and CDR2 as SQIVND (reference sequence). CDR3 coding DNA: TGTGCCAGTAGTACCCGCTTGACAGGGGGGCTTTCTGGGGCCAACGTCCTGACTTTC. Translating gives CASSTRLTGGLSGANVLTF.

This rearrangement joins TRBV4-1 to TRBJ1-2; weak D call: TRBD1 (5 bases). V gave up 7 bases and J gave up 7 bases, with 19 bases separating them. The CDR3 runs 14 residues. Germline values: CDR1 MGHRA, CDR2 YSYEKL. The CDR3 DNA is TGCGCCAGCACTCCCGAGGAGGGGCTGTTTGGCTACACCTTC. It codes for CASTPEEGLFGYTF.

This sequence joins TRBV6-1 and TRBJ2-7, with TRBD2 identical over 10 bases. This CDR3 is built from 16 residues. The junction had 6 bases not matched to a gene; V was cut back by 2 bases and J by 2 bases. Germline lookup yields CDR1 MNHNS and CDR2 SASEGT. The CDR3 is CASSERSGRGPYEQYF. The CDR3, as DNA: TGTGCCAGCAGTGAACGCAGCGGGAGGGGTCCCTACGAGCAGTACTTC.

The V and J genes are TRBV7-9 and TRBJ1-1; D is unclear. V shed 2 bases and J shed 7 bases, with 5 bases lying between them. This CDR3 contains 11 residues. In germline, CDR1 is SEHNR, CDR2 FQNEAQ (reference sequence). CDR3 nucleotides: TGTGCCAGCAGCTTAACCCTTGAAGCTTTCTTT. Its protein is CASSLTLEAFF.

The chain combines TRBV2 with TRBJ1-2; D gene ambiguous. V lost 4 bases and J 7 bases, leaving 7 bases between the germline ends. The CDR3 spans 11 residues. Germline lookup yields CDR1 SNHLY and CDR2 FYNNEI. The DNA for the CDR3 is TGTGCCAGCAGTGTAAGTTCTGGCTACACCTTC. Its translation is CASSVSSGYTF.

This clone showed up just once. This chain joins TRBV14 and TRBJ2-1, with D possibly matching TRBD2 (5 bases). V was clipped by 4 bases and J by 4 bases, with 17 bases between them. The CDR3 runs 16 residues. Germline loops: CDR1 SGHDN, CDR2 FVKESK. The CDR3 loop reads CASSLTLLGDYNEQFF. The CDR3 nucleotides are TGTGCCAGCAGCCTGACTTTACTAGGAGATTACAATGAGCAGTTCTTC. Drawing the rest from reference TRBV14 and TRBJ2-1, the complete variable domain is EAGVTQFPSHSVIEKGQTVTLRCDPISGHDNLYWYRRVMGKEIKFLLHFVKESKQDESGMPNNRFLAERTGGTYSTLKVQPAELEDSGVYFCASSLTLLGDYNEQFFGPGTRLTVL.

The chain has TRBV5-8 and TRBJ1-1, with 9 bases aligning to TRBD1. J was trimmed by 6 bases and V by 4 bases; bases with no gene match: 10. The CDR3 runs 15 residues. Germline V lookup: CDR1 SGHTS, CDR2 YDEGEE. CDR3 in DNA: TGTGCCAGCAGCCTGACAGGGGGTGGGAAGGCTGAAGCTTTCTTT. This sequence encodes CASSLTGGGKAEAFF.

The V call is TRBV2, the J call TRBJ2-1, with D unresolved. CDR1 is SNHLY and CDR2 is FYNNEI in the germline V gene. The CDR3 runs to 11 residues. The V end lost 8 bases, the J end lost 2 bases, and 4 bases lay between the germline ends. The CDR3 region has the DNA TGTGCCAGCGGCCCCTACAATGAGCAGTTCTTC. Amino acid sequence: CASGPYNEQFF. Full variable domain (rest looked up from reference TRBV2 and TRBJ2-1): EPEVTQTPSHQVTQMGQEVILRCVPISNHLYFYWYRQILGQKVEFLVSFYNNEISEKSEIFDDQFSVERPDGSNFTLKIRSTKLEDSAMYFCASGPYNEQFFGPGTRLTVL.

The CDR3 loop is CASSSNAGAGVPEQFF. The CDR3 region has the DNA TGTGCCAGCAGCTCAAATGCCGGGGCGGGAGTCCCCGAGCAGTTCTTC. V and J are TRBV11-2 and TRBJ2-1; 7 nucleotides match TRBD2. The trim removed 4 bases at V and 10 bases at J, leaving 16 bases unmatched. The CDR3 extends over 16 amino acids. CDR1 SGHAT and CDR2 FQNNGV come from the germline V gene.

This chain connects TRBV10-1 to TRBJ2-7; 7 bases are shared with TRBD1. CDR3 size: 12 residues. Germline CDR1 is WNHNN and CDR2 is SYGVQD (reference sequence). Losses at the gene ends were 8 bases for V and 1 base for J; bases not matched to a gene: 2. The CDR3 coding sequence is TGCGCCAGCCTGGGACAGTCCTACGAGCAGTACTTC. As protein: CASLGQSYEQYF.

The chain combines TRBV7-2 with TRBJ2-7; D tentatively reads TRBD1 or TRBD2 (7 bases each). Trimming pared 5 bases from V and 5 bases from J, leaving 19 bases between. This CDR3 spans 15 amino acids. Germline V gives CDR1 SGHTA, CDR2 FQGNSA. The CDR3 here is CASSPDIQGRDEQYF. The CDR3 bases are TGTGCCAGCAGCCCAGACATACAGGGGAGGGACGAGCAGTACTTC.

This chain joins TRBV19 and TRBJ1-2, with D maybe TRBD1 (6 bases). Germline V CDR1 and CDR2: LNHDA, SQIVND (reference sequence). The ends were cut back, 8 bases at V and 8 bases at J, with 24 bases in the middle. The CDR3 extends over 15 amino acids. The CDR3 is CASARGGHQGYGYTF. In DNA form, the CDR3 reads TGTGCCAGTGCCCGGGGGGGACATCAGGGCTACGGCTACACCTTC.

The chain combines TRBV15 with TRBJ1-4; TRBD1 matches 7 bases. J was trimmed by 6 bases and V by 4 bases; bases with no gene match: 2. CDR1 and CDR2 (germline): LNHNV, YYDKDF (reference sequence). The length of the CDR3 is 13 residues. The CDR3 DNA sequence: TGTGCCACCAGCAAACAGGGGCATGAAAAACTGTTTTTT. Its translation is CATSKQGHEKLFF.

This sequence joins TRBV11-3 and TRBJ2-7, with 11 bases matching TRBD2. Germline lookup yields CDR1 SGHNT and CDR2 YENEEA. Losses at the gene ends were 5 bases for V and 2 bases for J; bases not matched to a gene: 5. CDR3 length: 15 residues. This chain's CDR3 is CASSIGTSGAYEQYF. CDR3 DNA sequence: TGTGCCAGCAGCATAGGGACTAGCGGAGCCTACGAGCAGTACTTC. The full variable domain, completed using reference TRBV11-3 and TRBJ2-7, is EAGVVQSPRYKIIEKKQPVAFWCNPISGHNTLYWYLQNLGQGPELLIRYENEEAVDDSQLPKDRFSAERLKGVDSTLKIQPAELGDSAVYLCASSIGTSGAYEQYFGPGTRLTVT.

The chain combines TRBV15 with TRBJ2-7; D not certain. Germline CDR1 LNHNV, CDR2 YYDKDF (reference sequence). V was cut by 3 bases and J by 3 bases, with 15 bases left in between. The CDR3 consists of 15 residues. The CDR3: CATSRDSRGNYEQYF. The DNA for the CDR3 is TGTGCCACCAGCAGGGATTCTCGCGGTAACTACGAGCAGTACTTC.

This clone appeared a single time. The chain employs TRBV5-6 and TRBJ2-5; D may be TRBD2 (6 bases). The length of the CDR3 is 14 residues. The germline V and J ends were trimmed by 0 bases and 11 bases, with 17 bases remaining between them. In germline, CDR1 is SGHDT, CDR2 YYEEEE. The CDR3 nucleotides are TGTGCCAGCAGCTTGGTCCTGAGGACTACGGAGCAGTACTTC. It is translated as CASSLVLRTTEQYF.

This clone is a singleton in its sample. CDR3 residues: CASSQGAGGASDTQYF. The CDR3 DNA reads TGTGCCAGCAGCCAAGGAGCAGGGGGCGCATCCGATACGCAGTATTTT. The chain employs TRBV27 and TRBJ2-3, with 8 bases that match TRBD1. Unmatched junction bases numbered 14, after V lost 6 bases and J lost 6 bases. Germline lookup yields CDR1 MNHEY and CDR2 SMNVEV (reference sequence). The CDR3 extends over 16 amino acids.

The chain joins TRBV27 to TRBJ2-1, with 7 bases that match TRBD2. This CDR3 region has 16 residues. CDR1 and CDR2 from the germline V gene are MNHEY and SMNVEV (reference sequence). Germline trimming cut 4 bases from V and 0 bases from J; bases unmatched to any gene: 6. The CDR3 sequence: CASSWLGGSSYNEQFF. The CDR3 coding sequence is TGTGCCAGCAGTTGGCTTGGCGGGAGCTCCTACAATGAGCAGTTCTTC.

The V call is TRBV27, the J call TRBJ2-7; D possibly corresponds to TRBD1 (6 bases). CDR1 and CDR2 from the germline V gene are MNHEY and SMNVEV (reference sequence). The ends were cut back, 2 bases at V and 5 bases at J, with 16 bases in the middle. This CDR3 has 15 amino acids. The CDR3 spells CASSLAGAFTNEQYF. DNA of the CDR3: TGTGCCAGCAGTTTAGCAGGGGCATTTACCAACGAGCAGTACTTC.

V and J are TRBV10-1 and TRBJ2-5, with D perhaps assigned TRBD1 or TRBD2 (5 bases each). CDR1 is WNHNN and CDR2 is SYGVQD in the germline V gene (reference sequence). The CDR3 has 14 residues. V was cut by 0 bases and J by 7 bases, with 12 bases left in between. CDR3 amino acids: CASSESNPRGTQYF. CDR3 nucleotides: TGCGCCAGCAGTGAGTCGAACCCGAGGGGGACCCAGTACTTC.

The chain recombines TRBV15 with TRBJ2-7; D tentatively fits TRBD1 or TRBD2 (6 bases each). CDR3 length: 12 residues. Trimming cost V 1 base and J 6 bases, with 7 bases left between them. Per the germline V gene, CDR1 is LNHNV and CDR2 is YYDKDF (reference sequence). In nucleotides, the CDR3 is TGTGCCACCAGCAGAGGGGGGGCCGAGCAGTACTTC. It yields the protein CATSRGGAEQYF.

The chain employs TRBV18 and TRBJ2-6; 8 nucleotides line up with TRBD1. In germline, CDR1 is KGHSH, CDR2 LQKENI. J was trimmed by 1 base and V by 10 bases; bases with no gene match: 9. The CDR3 is made up of 16 amino acids. The CDR3 region is CATAGQAISGANVLTF. In DNA, the CDR3 is TGTGCCACCGCGGGACAGGCCATTTCTGGGGCCAACGTCCTGACTTTC. The full variable domain, its missing parts supplied by reference TRBV18 and TRBJ2-6, is NAGVMQNPRHLVRRRGQEARLRCSPMKGHSHVYWYRQLPEEGLKFMVYLQKENIIDESGMPKERFSAEFPKEGPSILRIQQVVRGDSAAYFCATAGQAISGANVLTFGAGSRLTVL.

The chain recombines TRBV27 with TRBJ2-1; TRBD2 matches 7 bases. V lost 6 bases and J lost 0; bases outside the gene matches: 5. This CDR3 spans 15 amino acids. Germline-derived CDR1 and CDR2 are MNHEY and SMNVEV (reference sequence). The CDR3 loop is CASRYASGSYNEQFF. CDR3 sequence (DNA): TGTGCCAGCAGGTACGCTAGCGGCTCCTACAATGAGCAGTTCTTC.

This chain links TRBV10-3 with TRBJ1-1; 10 bases fit TRBD1. V shed 10 bases, J shed 4 bases, and the junction held 9 bases outside the gene matches. The CDR3 contains 14 residues. Germline V gives CDR1 ENHRY, CDR2 SYGVKD. The DNA for the CDR3 is TGTGCCACCCGGACAGGGGGGGATGTCACTGAAGCTTTCTTT. It specifies CATRTGGDVTEAFF.

The chain carries TRBV5-1 and TRBJ2-6; tentative D call: TRBD1 (6 bases). Trimming stripped 2 bases from V and 4 bases from J, with 10 bases between. Germline values: CDR1 SGHRS, CDR2 YFSETQ. This CDR3 contains 15 residues. Here the CDR3 reads CASSFPGVGANVLTF. CDR3 nucleotide sequence: TGCGCCAGCAGCTTCCCAGGGGTCGGGGCCAACGTCCTGACTTTC.

The chain combines TRBV9 with TRBJ2-7; TRBD1 matches 9 bases. The V gene's germline CDR1 is SGDLS and CDR2 YYNGEE. The CDR3 has 15 amino acids. Losses at the gene ends were 4 bases for V and 2 bases for J; bases not matched to a gene: 7. As DNA, the CDR3 is TGTGCCAGCAGCTTGGGACAGGGTCGGACCTACGAGCAGTACTTC. Translating gives CASSLGQGRTYEQYF.